These 26 T cell receptor beta chains share one sample of origin, sequenced in a study of shared clonotypes between healthy human individuals. Sequenced by immunoSEQ multiplex PCR; TCRdb stores in-frame clones only, minus some. Among around 1,900,000 clones listed, about 93% were seen once. Cells designated naive CD8 were CD45RO-negative and were positively selected for CCR7, with terminally differentiated effector memory CD45RA+ cells excluded. The sample was naive CD8+ T cells from PBMCs. The receptors stem from a man aged 18 to 29 in good health. Some clones in this sample may be carry-over from other donors' samples.

This chain links TRBV28 with TRBJ1-4; no definite D call. Trimming took off 2 bases at V and 10 bases at J, with 17 bases between the two ends. CDR3 length: 15 residues. Germline-derived CDR1 and CDR2 are MDHEN and SYDVKM. The CDR3: CASSLQRPPGRKLFF. In nucleotides, the CDR3 is TGTGCCAGCAGTTTACAGCGCCCGCCCGGGAGAAAACTGTTTTTT.

The J gene is TRBJ1-1, the V gene TRBV6-1; no firm D call. This CDR3 region has 13 residues. V was shortened by 3 bases and J by 0 bases, with 5 bases between the two germline ends. Germline CDR1 and CDR2: MNHNS and SASEGT. CDR3: CASSDSMNTEAFF. The CDR3 region has the DNA TGTGCCAGCAGTGATTCTATGAACACTGAAGCTTTCTTT.

Comment on this clone: Other DNA sequences in the sample encode the same CDR3. The gene calls are TRBV27 and TRBJ2-7, with D perhaps matching TRBD1 or TRBD2 (7 bases each). Trimming took off 3 bases at V and 3 bases at J, with 12 bases between the two ends. Germline CDR1 MNHEY, CDR2 SMNVEV (reference sequence). The CDR3 loop spans 14 amino acids. This chain's CDR3 is CASSLSGGDYEQYF. In nucleotides, the CDR3 is TGTGCCAGCAGTTTGTCAGGGGGGGACTACGAGCAGTACTTC.

The chain combines TRBV6-1 with TRBJ2-7; D is perhaps TRBD2 (5 bases). The CDR3 contains 11 residues. Per germline, CDR1 MNHNS and CDR2 SASEGT. V was cut by 6 bases and J by 5 bases, with 8 bases left in between. The CDR3 DNA follows: TGTGCCAGCAGACAGAGGGACGAGCAGTACTTC. Protein product: CASRQRDEQYF.

The chain carries TRBV28 and TRBJ2-7, with D perhaps TRBD1 (6 bases). Deletions cut 3 bases from V and 5 bases from J, with 14 bases between. This CDR3 contains 14 residues. Germline lookup yields CDR1 MDHEN and CDR2 SYDVKM. The chain's CDR3 is CASSFFLDSDEQYF. The CDR3 DNA reads as TGTGCCAGCAGTTTCTTCCTGGACAGCGACGAGCAGTACTTC. Complete variable domain (other parts from reference TRBV28 and TRBJ2-7): DVKVTQSSRYLVKRTGEKVFLECVQDMDHENMFWYRQDPGLGLRLIYFSYDVKMKEKGDIPEGYSVSREKKERFSLILESASTNQTSMYLCASSFFLDSDEQYFGPGTRLTVT.

The chain has TRBV27 and TRBJ2-1; 8 nucleotides align to TRBD2. The V gene's germline CDR1 is MNHEY and CDR2 SMNVEV (reference sequence). This CDR3 has 16 amino acids. J lost 3 bases, V lost 5 bases, and 9 bases had no gene match. CDR3 sequence reads: CASSQLAGSVYNEQFF. DNA of the CDR3: TGTGCCAGCAGTCAATTAGCGGGATCGGTCTACAATGAGCAGTTCTTC.

This chain uses TRBV13 with TRBJ2-1, with 8 positions matching TRBD1. The length of the CDR3 is 14 residues. Germline lookup yields CDR1 PRHDT and CDR2 FYEKMQ (reference sequence). J was trimmed by 13 bases and V by 1 base; bases with no gene match: 9. Written as DNA, the CDR3 is TGTGCCAGCAGCTTAGAGGATTACAGGGGGGAACAGTTCTTC. As protein: CASSLEDYRGEQFF.

This clone was seen only once. Additional DNA sequences in this sample encode the identical CDR3. The V and J genes are TRBV27 and TRBJ2-7; 11 nucleotides line up with TRBD2. The CDR3 runs 15 residues. CDR1 and CDR2 from the germline V gene are MNHEY and SMNVEV (reference sequence). J gave up 3 bases and V 0 bases, and 1 base lay outside the gene matches. In DNA, the CDR3 is TGTGCCAGCAGTTTATCTGGGACTAGCGGCTACGAGCAGTACTTC. Translated, it gives CASSLSGTSGYEQYF.

The count of this clone is one. The chain employs TRBV7-9 and TRBJ2-1, with D perhaps given as TRBD1 or TRBD2 (5 bases each). Germline V CDR1 and CDR2: SEHNR, FQNEAQ (reference sequence). The CDR3 runs to 15 residues. The V gene lost 5 bases and the J gene lost 2 bases, with 13 bases spanning the gap. The CDR3 is CASSEGRGTYNEQFF. The CDR3 DNA reads TGTGCCAGCAGCGAGGGACGGGGAACCTACAATGAGCAGTTCTTC.

The V gene is TRBV6-1, the J gene TRBJ2-1; the D call may be TRBD1 or TRBD2 (7 bases each). The V end lost 10 bases, the J end lost 16 bases, and 23 bases lay between the germline ends. The CDR3 is 12 amino acids. Germline V lookup: CDR1 MNHNS, CDR2 SASEGT. The CDR3 nucleotides are TGTGCCACCCGGAAGGGGGCAGGGACTACATTCTTC. It is translated as CATRKGAGTTFF.

The chain links TRBV5-6 to TRBJ2-7, with D perhaps matching TRBD1 (6 bases). Trimming left V 4 bases short and J 3 bases short, with 14 bases between. Germline lookup yields CDR1 SGHDT and CDR2 YYEEEE. CDR3 length equals 14 residues. CDR3: CASSPTTGFYEQYF. In DNA form, the CDR3 reads TGTGCCAGCAGCCCTACTACAGGGTTCTACGAGCAGTACTTC.

V and J are TRBV18 and TRBJ1-5; 10 nucleotides align to TRBD1. Germline V gene sequence: CDR1 KGHSH, CDR2 LQKENI. V was pared by 5 bases and J by 0 bases, with 13 bases of the junction left unmatched. The CDR3 is 19 residues long. CDR3 coding DNA: TGTGCCAGCTCAGCTACCGGGACAGGGGTCTTCTATAGCAATCAGCCCCAGCATTTT. Translation: CASSATGTGVFYSNQPQHF.

With respect to this clone: Other DNA variants within this sample encode the same CDR3. This rearrangement joins TRBV9 to TRBJ1-1, with D hard to call. Germline V gives CDR1 SGDLS, CDR2 YYNGEE. Trimming shortened V by 0 bases and J by 0 bases, and 6 bases separated the two germline ends. There are 14 residues in the CDR3. CDR3 loop: CASSVGGMNTEAFF. The DNA for the CDR3 is TGTGCCAGCAGCGTAGGAGGGATGAACACTGAAGCTTTCTTT. Full variable domain (outside the CDR3, taken from reference TRBV9 and TRBJ1-1): DSGVTQTPKHLITATGQRVTLRCSPRSGDLSVYWYQQSLDQGLQFLIQYYNGEERAKGNILERFSAQQFPDLHSELNLSSLELGDSALYFCASSVGGMNTEAFFGQGTRLTVV.

As to this clone: The same CDR3 is also encoded by other DNA sequences in this sample. The rearrangement links TRBV5-6 to TRBJ2-7; no clear D gene. The CDR3 totals 14 residues. V was cut by 2 bases and J by 0 bases, with 9 bases left in between. Germline V gene data show CDR1 as SGHDT and CDR2 as YYEEEE. CDR3 nucleotides: TGTGCCAGCAGCTTAGGGTTGAGCTCCTACGAGCAGTACTTC. Encoded protein: CASSLGLSSYEQYF.

The chain couples TRBV28 to TRBJ1-2; 7 nucleotides agree with TRBD1. CDR3 length equals 16 residues. Germline V CDR1 and CDR2: MDHEN, SYDVKM. The V segment lost 3 bases and the J segment 4 bases; nucleotides outside the gene matches: 11. Here the CDR3 reads CASSFPQIDRVYGYTF. CDR3 sequence (DNA): TGTGCCAGCAGTTTCCCTCAAATCGACAGGGTCTATGGCTACACCTTC.

The chain couples TRBV18 to TRBJ2-1; weak D call: TRBD1 (5 bases). Germline values: CDR1 KGHSH, CDR2 LQKENI. V was trimmed by 2 bases and J by 9 bases, leaving 17 bases between them. The CDR3 has 15 amino acids. CDR3 sequence (DNA): TGTGCCAGCTCACCAGGGGCAGTTAACTCCGTTGAGCAGTTCTTC. It specifies CASSPGAVNSVEQFF. Complete variable domain (other parts from reference TRBV18 and TRBJ2-1): NAGVMQNPRHLVRRRGQEARLRCSPMKGHSHVYWYRQLPEEGLKFMVYLQKENIIDESGMPKERFSAEFPKEGPSILRIQQVVRGDSAAYFCASSPGAVNSVEQFFGPGTRLTVL.

About this clone: At the DNA level, this CDR3 is encoded by other sequences in the same sample as well. This chain connects TRBV10-3 to TRBJ2-7; D not certain. Trimming left V 2 bases short and J 0 bases short, with 5 bases between. Germline V lookup: CDR1 ENHRY, CDR2 SYGVKD. The CDR3 is 13 amino acids. The CDR3 coding sequence is TGTGCCATCAGTGAGCCCAGCTCCTACGAGCAGTACTTC. Its translation: CAISEPSSYEQYF.

The chain employs TRBV7-9 and TRBJ2-5; 9 bases match TRBD2. The CDR3 spans 17 residues. Looked up from germline, CDR1 is SEHNR and CDR2 is FQNEAQ (reference sequence). Trimming removed 4 bases from V and 0 bases from J; junction bases left unmatched: 9. The CDR3 is CASSSRGLAGYQETQYF. CDR3 bases: TGTGCCAGCAGCTCCAGAGGTCTAGCGGGGTACCAAGAGACCCAGTACTTC.

As to this clone: The sample contains more than one DNA sequence encoding this CDR3. The CDR3 spells CAISEGGNQPQHF. CDR3 nucleotides: TGTGCCATCAGTGAGGGGGGAAATCAGCCCCAGCATTTT. The genes are TRBV10-3 and TRBJ1-5; D is perhaps TRBD1 (5 bases). This CDR3 region has 13 residues. CDR1 is ENHRY and CDR2 is SYGVKD in the germline V gene. Trimming removed 2 bases at V and 4 bases at J, with 6 bases between.

The genes are TRBV6-1 and TRBJ1-2; 8 bases line up with TRBD1. The CDR3 totals 15 residues. Looked up from germline, CDR1 is MNHNS and CDR2 is SASEGT. V lost 5 bases, J lost 2 bases, and 7 bases stayed unmatched. The DNA for the CDR3 is TGTGCCAGCAGTTCTAGACAGGGGCTAAACTATGGCTACACCTTC. Protein sequence: CASSSRQGLNYGYTF.

V is TRBV11-2 and J is TRBJ2-6; D is ambiguous. The ends were cut back, 8 bases at V and 0 bases at J, with 8 bases in the middle. Germline assignment: CDR1 SGHAT and CDR2 FQNNGV. The CDR3 covers 14 residues. The CDR3 coding sequence is TGTGCCAGCTTGGGGTCCTCTGGGGCCAACGTCCTGACTTTC. This translates into CASLGSSGANVLTF. Filled out from reference TRBV11-2 and TRBJ2-6, the complete variable domain reads EAGVAQSPRYKIIEKRQSVAFWCNPISGHATLYWYQQILGQGPKLLIQFQNNGVVDDSQLPKDRFSAERLKGVDSTLKIQPAKLEDSAVYLCASLGSSGANVLTFGAGSRLTVL.

This clone is a singleton in its sample. The rearrangement joins TRBV28 to TRBJ2-1; 7 nucleotides match TRBD2. CDR1 and CDR2 from the germline V gene are MDHEN and SYDVKM. The CDR3 has 14 residues. Trimming at V came to 6 bases and at J to 7 bases, leaving 9 bases not matched to a gene. As DNA, the CDR3 is TGTGCCAGCAGGTTAGCGGGCCTATTGAATGAGCAGTTCTTC. It yields the protein CASRLAGLLNEQFF.

The rearrangement joins TRBV2 to TRBJ2-5, with 7 bases identical to TRBD2. J lost 5 bases, V lost 6 bases, and 3 bases had no gene match. Germline loops: CDR1 SNHLY, CDR2 FYNNEI. This CDR3 has 12 residues. The DNA of the CDR3 is TGTGCCAGCAGGGAACTAGCGGAGACCCAGTACTTC. It specifies CASRELAETQYF.

This clone was seen once. Other DNA sequences in this sample translate to the same CDR3. This sequence joins TRBV27 and TRBJ2-7; 9 bases are shared with TRBD1. The CDR3 consists of 14 residues. J gave up 2 bases and V 5 bases, and 4 bases lay outside the gene matches. CDR1 is MNHEY and CDR2 is SMNVEV in the germline V gene (reference sequence). Written as DNA, the CDR3 is TGTGCCAGCAGTCCTTGGACAGGGGCCTACGAGCAGTACTTC. Residues: CASSPWTGAYEQYF.

This clone was observed once. CDR3 sequence reads: CASSLDEGGLDTQYF. The CDR3 nucleotides read TGTGCCAGCAGCTTAGATGAAGGAGGGCTAGATACGCAGTATTTT. J is TRBJ2-3 and V is TRBV11-3; tentatively, D is TRBD2 (6 bases). Trimming removed 0 bases at V and 5 bases at J, with 12 bases between. Germline lookup yields CDR1 SGHNT and CDR2 YENEEA. This CDR3 is built from 15 residues.

The gene calls are TRBV27 and TRBJ2-3; D is possibly TRBD2 (5 bases). The CDR3 contains 16 residues. The V and J ends lost 5 bases and 0 bases respectively, with 15 bases between them. CDR1 and CDR2 from the germline V gene are MNHEY and SMNVEV (reference sequence). The CDR3 DNA reads as TGTGCCAGCAGTCTAATATCTAGCCGTAGCACAGATACGCAGTATTTT. Its translation is CASSLISSRSTDTQYF.